Below, one T cell receptor (beta chain) is given with its context. Profiled with immunoSEQ multiplex PCR; TCRdb holds only in-frame clones, not every one. The sample shows about 81,000 clones, roughly 96% of them seen only once. This sample stems from a study of technical replicates of blood from a handful of donors. The V and J ends lost 7 bases and 0 bases respectively, with 15 bases between them. Germline V CDR1 and CDR2: MNHNY, SVGAGI (reference sequence). This CDR3 region has 16 residues. The clonotype originates from a human donor in good health. The sequencing sample was made of T cells isolated from PBMCs. The chain uses TRBV6-6 and TRBJ2-2; tentative D call: TRBD1 (6 bases). In DNA form, the CDR3 reads TGTGCCAGCAACGACCGACAGGCACCGAACACCGGGGAGCTGTTTTTT. Its translation: CASNDRQAPNTGELFF.